Following are 30 T cell receptor beta chains from one sample sequenced in a study of T cell changes during pregnancy in multiple sclerosis. TCRdb's copy holds only in-frame clones and misses some; the assay was immunoSEQ multiplex PCR. The sample lists tens of thousands of clones, almost 95% occurring once. Sequencing used peripheral blood, obtained in the third trimester of pregnancy. Receptor source: a female donor in good health, enrolled as a control in a pregnancy study.

This clone was counted between two and nine times. The V gene is TRBV10-1, the J gene TRBJ2-7; a possible D gene is TRBD2 (6 bases). The germline V gene encodes CDR1 WNHNN and CDR2 SYGVQD (reference sequence). The V end lost 3 bases, the J end lost 2 bases, and 8 bases lay between the germline ends. This CDR3 is 13 amino acids long. The CDR3 sequence: CASSDGGTYEQYF. The CDR3 DNA reads as TGCGCCAGCAGTGACGGGGGTACCTACGAGCAGTACTTC.

This clone has only a few counts. Other DNA sequences in this specimen translate into the identical CDR3. The CDR3 reads CASSLAGSYEQYF. CDR3 coding DNA: TGTGCCAGCAGCTTGGCAGGATCCTACGAGCAGTACTTC. The chain carries TRBV5-4 and TRBJ2-7, with no clear D. Trimming stripped 0 bases from V and 1 base from J, with 5 bases between. The CDR3 consists of 13 residues. Germline V lookup: CDR1 SGHNT, CDR2 YYREEE (reference sequence).

The V and J genes are TRBV5-4 and TRBJ2-7; TRBD2 agrees at 10 bases. V was clipped by 3 bases and J by 0 bases; unmatched bases: 12. The CDR3 totals 18 residues. Looked up from germline, CDR1 is SGHNT and CDR2 is YYREEE (reference sequence). CDR3 nucleotide sequence: TGTGCCAGCAGCTGGGGCCCGGGACTAGCGCCCGACTCCTACGAGCAGTACTTC. Amino acid sequence: CASSWGPGLAPDSYEQYF.

There are many counts of this clone. This sequence joins TRBV19 and TRBJ2-7, with 8 bases identical to TRBD1. The junction had 7 bases not matched to a gene; V was cut back by 5 bases and J by 1 base. This CDR3 has 15 residues. Germline CDR1 and CDR2: LNHDA and SQIVND (reference sequence). The CDR3 DNA reads as TGTGCCAGTAGTCCCAGGACAGGGATTTCCTACGAGCAGTACTTC. Residues: CASSPRTGISYEQYF.

The V call is TRBV27, the J call TRBJ2-1; D possibly corresponds to TRBD1 (5 bases). V gave up 3 bases and J gave up 10 bases, with 13 bases separating them. CDR3 length equals 13 residues. The germline V gene encodes CDR1 MNHEY and CDR2 SMNVEV (reference sequence). CDR3 nucleotides: TGTGCCAGCAGTTTCTTACCCAAGGGGGAGCAGTTCTTC. Its translation is CASSFLPKGEQFF.

As DNA, the CDR3 is TGTGCCAGCACCATCGACAGCGCTCAGCCCCAGCATTTT. This translates into CASTIDSAQPQHF. This chain uses TRBV7-2 with TRBJ1-5; a weak D match, TRBD1 (5 bases). The CDR3 runs 13 residues. From germline, CDR1 is SGHTA and CDR2 FQGNSA. The V end lost 7 bases, the J end lost 6 bases, and 13 bases lay between the germline ends.

This chain uses TRBV7-9 with TRBJ2-5; TRBD1 might be the D (5 bases). V lost 4 bases, J lost 1 base, and 13 bases lay in between. The CDR3 is made up of 15 amino acids. From germline, CDR1 is SEHNR and CDR2 FQNEAQ (reference sequence). The CDR3 spells CASSSTGKGQETQYF. In DNA form, the CDR3 reads TGTGCCAGCAGCTCTACAGGAAAAGGCCAAGAGACCCAGTACTTC.

The J gene is TRBJ2-1, the V gene TRBV9; D perhaps matches TRBD1 (5 bases). V dropped 1 base and J dropped 8 bases, with 16 bases sitting between them. The V gene's germline CDR1 is SGDLS and CDR2 YYNGEE. The CDR3 sequence is 15 residues long. The CDR3 DNA is TGTGCCAGCAGCGTATCAGGGAATTGGTGGGATGAGCAGTTCTTC. It encodes CASSVSGNWWDEQFF.

V usage is TRBV18 and J usage is TRBJ2-6; weak D call: TRBD1 (5 bases). Germline CDR1 and CDR2: KGHSH and LQKENI. The CDR3 is 16 residues long. V gave up 0 bases and J gave up 4 bases, with 10 bases separating them. The CDR3 loop reads CASSPPSGPGANVLTF. The DNA for the CDR3 is TGTGCCAGCTCACCACCCTCAGGGCCCGGGGCCAACGTCCTGACTTTC.

The chain carries TRBV6-5 and TRBJ2-7, with 7 bases aligning to TRBD1. J lost 3 bases, V lost 0 bases, and 2 bases had no gene match. CDR3 length: 14 amino acids. The germline V gene encodes CDR1 MNHEY and CDR2 SVGAGI. The CDR3 bases are TGTGCCAGCAGTTACTCGGCAGGGGGCTACGAGCAGTACTTC. Its protein is CASSYSAGGYEQYF.

This chain connects TRBV29-1 to TRBJ1-1; 9 positions match TRBD1. V was clipped by 6 bases and J by 3 bases; unmatched bases: 2. Germline values: CDR1 SQVTM, CDR2 ANQGSEA. This CDR3 region has 12 residues. The chain's CDR3 is CSVRTGDTEAFF. CDR3 sequence (DNA): TGCAGCGTCCGGACAGGGGACACTGAAGCTTTCTTT.

The chain uses TRBV7-2 and TRBJ2-3; TRBD2 matches at 9 bases. CDR1 and CDR2 from the germline V gene are SGHTA and FQGNSA. There are 17 residues in the CDR3. J was trimmed by 0 bases and V by 3 bases; bases with no gene match: 7. The CDR3 coding sequence is TGTGCCAGCAGCTTCGGCGGGGGGGAATATAGCACAGATACGCAGTATTTT. Encoded protein: CASSFGGGEYSTDTQYF.

This rearrangement joins TRBV5-1 to TRBJ2-1, with D perhaps TRBD1 (5 bases). The germline V gene has CDR1 SGHRS and CDR2 YFSETQ. Trimming shortened V by 6 bases and J by 1 base, and 14 bases separated the two germline ends. The CDR3 is made up of 15 amino acids. CDR3 in amino acids: CASTLLTDSYNEQFF. CDR3 bases: TGCGCCAGCACCCTATTGACAGATTCCTACAATGAGCAGTTCTTC. Supplemented by reference TRBV5-1 and TRBJ2-1, the full variable domain reads KAGVTQTPRYLIKTRGQQVTLSCSPISGHRSVSWYQQTPGQGLQFLFEYFSETQRNKGNFPGRFSGRQFSNSRSEMNVSTLELGDSALYLCASTLLTDSYNEQFFGPGTRLTVL.

This sequence joins TRBV19 and TRBJ2-4; TRBD2 aligns across 10 bases. Looked up from germline, CDR1 is LNHDA and CDR2 is SQIVND (reference sequence). V was pared by 4 bases and J by 2 bases, with 5 bases of the junction left unmatched. The CDR3 totals 16 residues. The CDR3 loop reads CASSTSGRDPKNIQYF. CDR3 sequence (DNA): TGTGCCAGTAGTACCAGCGGGAGGGACCCCAAAAACATTCAGTACTTC.

The chain is built from TRBV29-1 and TRBJ2-7; D is ambiguous. The CDR3 spans 12 residues. Germline values: CDR1 SQVTM, CDR2 ANQGSEA. V was cut by 3 bases and J by 3 bases, with 9 bases left in between. This chain's CDR3 is CSVEMADYEQYF. The CDR3, as DNA: TGCAGCGTTGAGATGGCAGACTACGAGCAGTACTTC.

V is TRBV21-1 and J is TRBJ2-3; the D segment call TRBD1 is taken from the table without a DNA check. TRBV21-1 is shown as a pseudogene. There are 23 residues in the CDR3. Here the CDR3 reads CASSIFNRTPGQVPARSTDTQYF. CDR3 in DNA: TGTGCCAGCAGCATATTTAACCGAACACCGGGACAGGTTCCTGCCAGGAGCACAGATACGCAGTATTTT.

The chain recombines TRBV6-5 with TRBJ1-4; weak D call: TRBD1 (6 bases). The CDR3 contains 13 residues. CDR1 and CDR2 (germline): MNHEY, SVGAGI. The V and J ends lost 11 bases and 8 bases respectively, with 18 bases between them. This CDR3 reads CAASGGRWEKLFF. The DNA of the CDR3 is TGTGCCGCTAGCGGGGGGCGCTGGGAAAAACTGTTTTTT.

The CDR3 DNA is TGCGCCAGCAACCTGGCCAGTCCAGACTTTGGGCAGTTCTTC. It specifies CASNLASPDFGQFF. The J gene is TRBJ2-1, the V gene TRBV5-1; D uncertain. This CDR3 contains 14 residues. Germline CDR1 and CDR2: SGHRS and YFSETQ. Trimming took 6 bases from V and 12 from J, leaving 22 bases between them.

This chain uses TRBV6-1 with TRBJ2-7, with TRBD1 matching 11 bases. The CDR3 contains 14 residues. The V and J ends lost 5 bases and 3 bases, in that order; junction bases with no gene match: 3. Germline CDR1 reads MNHNS; CDR2 reads SASEGT. The CDR3 here is CASSRDRGNYEQYF. The CDR3 DNA reads TGTGCCAGCAGTAGGGACAGGGGGAACTACGAGCAGTACTTC.

The chain recombines TRBV27 with TRBJ2-3, with a possible D match to TRBD1 (5 bases). V dropped 10 bases and J dropped 1 base, with 21 bases sitting between them. This CDR3 contains 16 residues. CDR1 and CDR2 from the germline V gene are MNHEY and SMNVEV (reference sequence). The chain's CDR3 is CATSILDRVGTDTQYF. Here the CDR3 DNA reads TGTGCCACCTCGATCCTCGACAGAGTCGGCACAGATACGCAGTATTTT.

The J gene is TRBJ1-1, the V gene TRBV19; D gene ambiguous. This CDR3 contains 15 residues. Per germline, CDR1 LNHDA and CDR2 SQIVND (reference sequence). Trimming stripped 2 bases from V and 1 base from J, with 11 bases between. The CDR3 DNA sequence: TGTGCCAGTAGTATACAGGTTTTTTCGAACACTGAAGCTTTCTTT. The encoded protein is CASSIQVFSNTEAFF.

The V gene is TRBV6-5, the J gene TRBJ2-7; perhaps TRBD2 as D (5 bases). The V end was cut by 7 bases, the J end by 0 bases, with 13 bases between. CDR1 and CDR2 (germline): MNHEY, SVGAGI. The CDR3 has 14 residues. CDR3 protein: CASNRDEGSYEQYF. The CDR3 DNA follows: TGTGCCAGCAACCGCGACGAGGGCTCCTACGAGCAGTACTTC.

V is TRBV5-4 and J is TRBJ2-3; 13 nucleotides agree with TRBD2. Germline V CDR1 and CDR2: SGHNT, YYREEE (reference sequence). CDR3 length equals 16 residues. Unmatched junction bases numbered 2, after V lost 0 bases and J lost 4 bases. The CDR3 sequence: CASSLGLAGGADTQYF. As DNA, the CDR3 is TGTGCCAGCAGCTTGGGACTAGCGGGGGGAGCAGATACGCAGTATTTT.

The chain joins TRBV2 to TRBJ1-2; tentative D call: TRBD1 (6 bases). The length of the CDR3 is 16 residues. Germline CDR1 and CDR2: SNHLY and FYNNEI. V was cut by 5 bases and J by 3 bases, with 19 bases left in between. The chain's CDR3 is CASSTHYRVEHYGYTF. For the CDR3, the DNA is TGTGCCAGCAGTACTCACTACAGGGTGGAGCACTATGGCTACACCTTC.

The chain links TRBV7-2 to TRBJ2-2; maybe TRBD2 (6 bases). The CDR3 is 17 amino acids. V was cut by 4 bases and J by 7 bases, with 22 bases left in between. Germline CDR1 is SGHTA and CDR2 is FQGNSA. CDR3 region: CASSSHPTWGVGGELFF. The DNA of the CDR3 is TGTGCCAGCAGCTCGCACCCAACTTGGGGGGTGGGCGGGGAGCTGTTTTTT. Supplemented by reference TRBV7-2 and TRBJ2-2, the full variable domain reads GAGVSQSPSNKVTEKGKDVELRCDPISGHTALYWYRQSLGQGLEFLIYFQGNSAPDKSGLPSDRFSAERTGGSVSTLTIQRTQQEDSAVYLCASSSHPTWGVGGELFFGEGSRLTVL.

The chain combines TRBV2 with TRBJ2-2; D might be TRBD1 (5 bases). In germline, CDR1 is SNHLY, CDR2 FYNNEI. Trimming shortened V by 8 bases and J by 7 bases, and 17 bases separated the two germline ends. This CDR3 has 14 amino acids. CDR3 in DNA: TGTGCCAGCCGAATACAGGACCTGATCGGGGAGCTGTTTTTT. This encodes CASRIQDLIGELFF. The whole variable domain, filled in from reference TRBV2 and TRBJ2-2, reads EPEVTQTPSHQVTQMGQEVILRCVPISNHLYFYWYRQILGQKVEFLVSFYNNEISEKSEIFDDQFSVERPDGSNFTLKIRSTKLEDSAMYFCASRIQDLIGELFFGEGSRLTVL.

V gene TRBV9 combines with J gene TRBJ2-7, with 9 bases identical to TRBD1. There are 14 residues in the CDR3. V dropped 5 bases and J dropped 6; count of bases not matched to a gene: 9. Germline lookup yields CDR1 SGDLS and CDR2 YYNGEE. CDR3 DNA: TGTGCCAGCAGTGCCGGGACAGGGACTTTCGAGCAGTACTTC. Amino acids: CASSAGTGTFEQYF.

The table lists this clone with a count of one. The chain uses TRBV5-4 and TRBJ2-5; D remains unclear. CDR1 is SGHNT and CDR2 is YYREEE in the germline V gene (reference sequence). Trimming pared 0 bases from V and 4 bases from J, leaving 7 bases between. CDR3 length equals 13 residues. The DNA for the CDR3 is TGTGCCAGCAGCTTGGCCGATAGAGAGACCCAGTACTTC. It yields the protein CASSLADRETQYF. Based on the CDR3 plus reference TRBV5-4 and TRBJ2-5, the full variable domain is ETGVTQSPTHLIKTRGQQVTLRCSSQSGHNTVSWYQQALGQGPQFIFQYYREEENGRGNFPPRFSGLQFPNYSSELNVNALELDDSALYLCASSLADRETQYFGPGTRLLVL.

The chain employs TRBV28 and TRBJ1-3; TRBD1 is a possible D gene (5 bases). The CDR3 has 15 residues. V lost 4 bases and J lost 2, with 12 bases in between. CDR1 and CDR2 (germline): MDHEN, SYDVKM. The CDR3 protein is CASSSGLLTGNTIYF. In nucleotides, the CDR3 is TGTGCCAGCAGTTCGGGACTATTGACTGGAAACACCATATATTTT.

This clone appeared a single time. The V call is TRBV30, the J call TRBJ2-2, with D uncertain. CDR1 is GTSNPN and CDR2 is SVGIG in the germline V gene (reference sequence). The CDR3 extends over 14 amino acids. Trimming took 4 bases from V and 5 from J, leaving 14 bases between them. CDR3 in amino acids: CAWNLPPRTGELFF. In DNA, the CDR3 is TGTGCCTGGAATCTACCCCCTAGGACCGGGGAGCTGTTTTTT.